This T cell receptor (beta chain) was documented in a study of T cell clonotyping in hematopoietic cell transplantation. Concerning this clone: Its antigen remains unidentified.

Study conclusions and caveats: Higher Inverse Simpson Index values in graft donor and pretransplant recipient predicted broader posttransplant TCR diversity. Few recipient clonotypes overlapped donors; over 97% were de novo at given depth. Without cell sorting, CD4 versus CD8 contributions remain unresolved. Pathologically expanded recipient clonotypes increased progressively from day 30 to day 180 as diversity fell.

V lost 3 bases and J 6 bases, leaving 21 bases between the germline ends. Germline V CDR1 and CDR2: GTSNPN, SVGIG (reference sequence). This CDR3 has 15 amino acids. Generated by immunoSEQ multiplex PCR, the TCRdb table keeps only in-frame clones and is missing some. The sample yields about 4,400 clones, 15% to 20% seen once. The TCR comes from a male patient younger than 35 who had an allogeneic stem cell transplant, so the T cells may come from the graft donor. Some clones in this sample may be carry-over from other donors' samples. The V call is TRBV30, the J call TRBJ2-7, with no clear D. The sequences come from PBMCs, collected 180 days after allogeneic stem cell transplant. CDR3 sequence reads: CAWSQQGVGLGEQYF. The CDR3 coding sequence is TGTGCCTGGAGCCAACAAGGTGTAGGGTTAGGCGAGCAGTACTTC. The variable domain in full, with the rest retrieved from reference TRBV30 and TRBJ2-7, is SQTIHQWPATLVQPVGSPLSLECTVEGTSNPNLYWYRQAAGRGLQLLFYSVGIGQISSEVPQNLSASRPQDRQFILSSKKLLLSDSGFYLCAWSQQGVGLGEQYFGPGTRLTVT.